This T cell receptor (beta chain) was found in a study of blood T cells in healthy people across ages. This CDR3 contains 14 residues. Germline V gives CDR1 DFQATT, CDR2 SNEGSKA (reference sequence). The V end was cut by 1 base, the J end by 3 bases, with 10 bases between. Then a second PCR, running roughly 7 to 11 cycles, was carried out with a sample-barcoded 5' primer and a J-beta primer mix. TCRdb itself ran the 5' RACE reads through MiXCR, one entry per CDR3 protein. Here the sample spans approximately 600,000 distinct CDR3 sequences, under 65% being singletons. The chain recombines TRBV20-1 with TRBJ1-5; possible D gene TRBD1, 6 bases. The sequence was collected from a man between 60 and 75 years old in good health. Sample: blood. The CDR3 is CSARAGTNNQPQHF. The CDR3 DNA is TGCAGTGCTAGAGCCGGGACAAACAATCAGCCCCAGCATTTT.